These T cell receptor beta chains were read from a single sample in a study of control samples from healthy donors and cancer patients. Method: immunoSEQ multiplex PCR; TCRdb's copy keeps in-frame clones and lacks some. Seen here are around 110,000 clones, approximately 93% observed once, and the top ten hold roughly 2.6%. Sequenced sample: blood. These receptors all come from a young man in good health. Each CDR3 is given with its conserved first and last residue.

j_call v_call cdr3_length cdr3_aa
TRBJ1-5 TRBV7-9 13 CASSSRGSEPQHF
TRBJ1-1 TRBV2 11 CASSGSGEAFF
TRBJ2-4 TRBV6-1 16 CASSGQGVEAKNIQYF
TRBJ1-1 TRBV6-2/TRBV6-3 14 CASSPRDRAPGAFF
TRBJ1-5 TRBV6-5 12 CASGFMRQPQHF
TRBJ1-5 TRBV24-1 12 CATSKGNQPQHF
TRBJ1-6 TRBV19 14 CASGRGDRNSPLHF
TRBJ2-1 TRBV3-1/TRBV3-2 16 CASSHRASTENNEQFF
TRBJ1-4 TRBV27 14 CASSRRGRDEKLFF
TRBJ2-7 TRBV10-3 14 CAIRNSGGAYEQYF
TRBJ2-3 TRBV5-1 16 CASSLISGGAVDTQYF
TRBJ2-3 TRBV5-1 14 CASSLGSSTDTQYF
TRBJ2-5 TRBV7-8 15 CASSPDTGGIRTQYF
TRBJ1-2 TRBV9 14 CASSVGQASYGYTF
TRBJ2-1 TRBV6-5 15 CASSYMRGGVNEQFF
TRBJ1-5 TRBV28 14 CASSKGQPNQPQHF
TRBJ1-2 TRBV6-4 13 CANPRAFKDGYTF
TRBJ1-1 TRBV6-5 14 CASSYGGVNTEAFF
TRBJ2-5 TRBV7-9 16 CASSLVQRGGRETQYF
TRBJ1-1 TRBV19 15 CASSTMGQKNTEAFF
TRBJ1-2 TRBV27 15 CASTNPTVPNYGYTF
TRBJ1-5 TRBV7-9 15 CASSSPGGPNQPQHF
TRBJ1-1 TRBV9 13 CASSGHANTEAFF
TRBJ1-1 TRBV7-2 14 CASSSAYKNTEAFF
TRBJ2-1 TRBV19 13 CASQPQKYNEQFF
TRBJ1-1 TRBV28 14 CASIGADKNTEAFF
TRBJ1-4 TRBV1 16 CTSSQERSGPNEKLFF
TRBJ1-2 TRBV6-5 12 CASSRANYGYTF
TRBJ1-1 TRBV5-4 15 CASSPATVLGTEAFF